A selection of T cell receptor beta chains follows, all from one sample in a study of blood T cell repertoires in COVID-19. TCRdb's table, derived via immunoSEQ multiplex PCR, lists solely in-frame clones and lacks some. The table has over 150,000 clones, approximately 89% seen once. The sample comprised PBMCs or T cells enriched from blood (not recorded which). The origin of the receptors is a man in his forties or fifties who had recovered from COVID-19. CDR3s include the opening cysteine and the closing phenylalanine or tryptophan. A D gene is named only where the DNA matches it firmly. A clone size is listed for some rows: how often the clone was seen (once, few, many), or a class if it is expanded.

clone_size: few; v_call: TRBV28; j_call: TRBJ1-3; d_call: -; cdr3_nt: TGTGCCAGCATTGTAGCAGGGGGAAACACCATATATTTT; cdr3_aa: CASIVAGGNTIYF
clone_size: -; v_call: TRBV4-2; j_call: TRBJ2-1; d_call: -; cdr3_nt: TGTGCCAGCAGCCAAGATCAGGCGGGAAACAATGAGCAGTTCTTC; cdr3_aa: CASSQDQAGNNEQFF
clone_size: few; v_call: TRBV15; j_call: TRBJ1-5; d_call: -; cdr3_nt: TGTGCCACCAGCAGAGATAAGGGGGTCAATCAGCCCCAGCATTTT; cdr3_aa: CATSRDKGVNQPQHF
clone_size: -; v_call: TRBV28; j_call: TRBJ1-6; d_call: TRBD1; cdr3_nt: TGTGCCAGCAGTTCGGCGGACAGGGAGTATTCACCCCTCCACTTT; cdr3_aa: CASSSADREYSPLHF
clone_size: -; v_call: TRBV30; j_call: TRBJ1-1; d_call: TRBD1; cdr3_nt: TGTGCCTGGAGTGACCCGACAGGGAAGGCTTTCTTT; cdr3_aa: CAWSDPTGKAFF
clone_size: once; v_call: TRBV29-1; j_call: TRBJ1-1; d_call: -; cdr3_nt: TGCAGCGTTGAAAGGGGAGGGTTAGGCACTGAAGCTTTCTTT; cdr3_aa: CSVERGGLGTEAFF
clone_size: -; v_call: TRBV4-1; j_call: TRBJ1-4; d_call: TRBD1; cdr3_nt: TGCGCCAGCAGCCAAGATGGGACAGGGAACGAAAAACTGTTTTTT; cdr3_aa: CASSQDGTGNEKLFF
clone_size: -; v_call: TRBV6-4; j_call: TRBJ2-1; d_call: -; cdr3_nt: TGTGCCAGCAGTATTTCGAGCTCCTACAATGAGCAGTTCTTC; cdr3_aa: CASSISSSYNEQFF
clone_size: -; v_call: TRBV5-1; j_call: TRBJ2-2; d_call: TRBD2; cdr3_nt: TGCGCCAGCAGTTGGACTAGCGGAACCGGGGAGCTGTTTTTT; cdr3_aa: CASSWTSGTGELFF
clone_size: -; v_call: TRBV5-1; j_call: TRBJ2-7; d_call: TRBD2; cdr3_nt: TGCGCCAGCAGGCTAGCGGGAGCTGTACACGAGCAGTACTTC; cdr3_aa: CASRLAGAVHEQYF
clone_size: -; v_call: TRBV27; j_call: TRBJ1-1; d_call: TRBD1; cdr3_nt: TGTGCCAGCAGTTACGGGACAGGGAACACTGAAGCTTTCTTT; cdr3_aa: CASSYGTGNTEAFF
clone_size: -; v_call: TRBV18; j_call: TRBJ2-7; d_call: -; cdr3_nt: TGTGCCAGCTCACCAGGCAGGGCACTCTACGAGCAGTACTTC; cdr3_aa: CASSPGRALYEQYF
clone_size: -; v_call: TRBV5-5; j_call: TRBJ1-4; d_call: -; cdr3_nt: TGTGCCAGCAGCGCCGTGACAGATTTGACTGGAAAACTGTTTTTT; cdr3_aa: CASSAVTDLTGKLFF
clone_size: -; v_call: TRBV6-1; j_call: TRBJ2-7; d_call: -; cdr3_nt: TGTGCCAGCAGTGGGGTTGTGCGAGGGAACTCCGACGAGCAGTACTTC; cdr3_aa: CASSGVVRGNSDEQYF
clone_size: -; v_call: TRBV6-5; j_call: TRBJ2-2; d_call: -; cdr3_nt: TGTGCCAGCACCAAAGGGGGGGGTACTACCGGGGAGCTGTTTTTT; cdr3_aa: CASTKGGGTTGELFF
clone_size: -; v_call: TRBV3-1/TRBV3-2; j_call: TRBJ1-2; d_call: -; cdr3_nt: TGTGCCAGCAGCCAGACAGGCTTCTATGGCTACACCTTC; cdr3_aa: CASSQTGFYGYTF
clone_size: once; v_call: TRBV11-3; j_call: TRBJ2-5; d_call: -; cdr3_nt: TGTGCCAGCATCCCCACGGCGGGGTCGAAAGAGACCCAGTACTTC; cdr3_aa: CASIPTAGSKETQYF
clone_size: once; v_call: TRBV27; j_call: TRBJ2-7; d_call: -; cdr3_nt: TGTGCCAGCAGTTTCGGCGGTTACTACGAGCAGTACTTC; cdr3_aa: CASSFGGYYEQYF
clone_size: -; v_call: TRBV9; j_call: TRBJ1-1; d_call: -; cdr3_nt: TGTGCCAGCAGCGTAGGGCCGGGGACTACTGAAGCTTTCTTT; cdr3_aa: CASSVGPGTTEAFF
clone_size: once; v_call: TRBV28; j_call: TRBJ1-5; d_call: -; cdr3_nt: TGTGCCAGCAGAACCCCGAGGGAGGGCAATCAGCCCCAGCATTTT; cdr3_aa: CASRTPREGNQPQHF
clone_size: -; v_call: TRBV7-2; j_call: TRBJ2-3; d_call: -; cdr3_nt: TGTGCCAGCAGCTTCGGGACAAGAAGCACAGATACGCAGTATTTT; cdr3_aa: CASSFGTRSTDTQYF
clone_size: -; v_call: TRBV11-3; j_call: TRBJ2-7; d_call: TRBD1; cdr3_nt: TGTGCCAGCAGCCGAACCGGGACAGGGGATTACGAGCAGTACTTC; cdr3_aa: CASSRTGTGDYEQYF
clone_size: -; v_call: TRBV28; j_call: TRBJ1-5; d_call: -; cdr3_nt: TGTGCCAGCAGTTTAAGGACAGCATCACTGCGGCCCCAGCATTTT; cdr3_aa: CASSLRTASLRPQHF
clone_size: -; v_call: TRBV5-4; j_call: TRBJ2-5; d_call: TRBD2; cdr3_nt: TGTGCCAGCAGCTTGCTACTAGCGGGAGAGACCCAGTACTTC; cdr3_aa: CASSLLLAGETQYF
clone_size: -; v_call: TRBV30; j_call: TRBJ1-1; d_call: TRBD1; cdr3_nt: TGTGCCTGGAACAGGGGTAGCACTGAAGCTTTCTTT; cdr3_aa: CAWNRGSTEAFF
clone_size: -; v_call: TRBV7-9; j_call: TRBJ1-3; d_call: -; cdr3_nt: TGTGCCAGCAGCGTTACCGGGACTGCAAACACCATATATTTT; cdr3_aa: CASSVTGTANTIYF
clone_size: -; v_call: TRBV30; j_call: TRBJ1-5; d_call: -; cdr3_nt: TGTGCCTGGAGTTTAGGCAGCGATCAGCCCCAGCATTTT; cdr3_aa: CAWSLGSDQPQHF
clone_size: -; v_call: TRBV2; j_call: TRBJ2-1; d_call: -; cdr3_nt: TGTGCCAGCAGTCACGGGTGGGACAATGAGCAGTTCTTC; cdr3_aa: CASSHGWDNEQFF
clone_size: -; v_call: TRBV23-1; j_call: TRBJ1-5; d_call: -; cdr3_nt: TGCGCCAGCAGTCAATCGGGGGCTGGAGATCAACCCCAGCATTTT; cdr3_aa: CASSQSGAGDQPQHF
clone_size: once; v_call: TRBV20-1; j_call: TRBJ2-3; d_call: -; cdr3_nt: TGCAGTGCTAGAGGGCAGAATACGCAGTATTTT; cdr3_aa: CSARGQNTQYF
clone_size: -; v_call: TRBV19; j_call: TRBJ2-6; d_call: -; cdr3_nt: TGTGCCAGTAGTATAAGGACATCAGTCTCTGGGGCCAACGTCCTGACTTTC; cdr3_aa: CASSIRTSVSGANVLTF